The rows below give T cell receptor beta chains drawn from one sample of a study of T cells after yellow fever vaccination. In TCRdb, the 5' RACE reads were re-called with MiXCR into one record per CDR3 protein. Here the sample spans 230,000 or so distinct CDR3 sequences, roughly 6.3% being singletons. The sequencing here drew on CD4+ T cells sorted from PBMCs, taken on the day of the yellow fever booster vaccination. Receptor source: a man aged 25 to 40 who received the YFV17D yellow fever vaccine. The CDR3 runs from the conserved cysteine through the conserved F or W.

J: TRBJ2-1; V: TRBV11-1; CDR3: CASSLISGYNEQFF
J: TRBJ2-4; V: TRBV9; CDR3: CASSVEAGGQSFNIQYF
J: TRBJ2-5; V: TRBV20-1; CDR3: CSAVQQGVETQYF
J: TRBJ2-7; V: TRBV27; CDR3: CASAGFSEQYF
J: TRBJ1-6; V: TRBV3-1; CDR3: CASSPVLRGNNSPLHF
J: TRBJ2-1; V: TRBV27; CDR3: CASSFTGDNEQFF
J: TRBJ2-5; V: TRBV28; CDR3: CASSFRLRRVQETQYF
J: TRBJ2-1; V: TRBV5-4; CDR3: CASSSPGTTSYNEQFF
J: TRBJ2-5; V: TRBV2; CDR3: CASNDRGGQETQYF
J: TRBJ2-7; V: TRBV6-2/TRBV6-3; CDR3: CASSYSTLAGVEQYF
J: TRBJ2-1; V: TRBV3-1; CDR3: CASSQPTRKYNEQFF
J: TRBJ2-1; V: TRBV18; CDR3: CASSPPETYYNEQFF
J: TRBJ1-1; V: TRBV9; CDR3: CASSPKQGLNTEAFF
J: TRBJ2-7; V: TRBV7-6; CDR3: CASSSLSLSYEQYF
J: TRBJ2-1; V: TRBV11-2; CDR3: CASSFTNEQFF
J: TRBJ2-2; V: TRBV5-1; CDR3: CASSNSETGELFF